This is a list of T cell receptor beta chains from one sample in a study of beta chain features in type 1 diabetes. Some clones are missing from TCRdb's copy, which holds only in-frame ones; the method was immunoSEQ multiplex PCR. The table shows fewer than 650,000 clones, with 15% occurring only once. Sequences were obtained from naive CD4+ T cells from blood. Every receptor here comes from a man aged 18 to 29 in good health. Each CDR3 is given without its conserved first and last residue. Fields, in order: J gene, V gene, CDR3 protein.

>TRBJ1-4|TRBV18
ASSPLSGWNEKLF
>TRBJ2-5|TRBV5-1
ASSLGTGAETQY
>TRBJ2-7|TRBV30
AWREIGPTTYEQY
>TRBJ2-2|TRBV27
ASSFGIGGRRTGELF
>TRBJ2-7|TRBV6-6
ASSGLALIEQY
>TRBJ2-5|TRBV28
ASRARGPKY
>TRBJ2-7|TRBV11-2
ASSVGLAAYEQY
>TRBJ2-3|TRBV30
AWSLGGGPDTQY
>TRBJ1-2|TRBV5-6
ASSLPPRDFGYT
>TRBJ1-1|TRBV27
ASRGIKTAF
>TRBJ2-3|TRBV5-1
ASRLWTSGSADTQY
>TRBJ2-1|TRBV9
ASSASSRTSSQF
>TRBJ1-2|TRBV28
ASSLAREDGYT
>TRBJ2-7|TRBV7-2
AVGRSSYEQY
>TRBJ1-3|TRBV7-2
ASSLRSSGNTIY
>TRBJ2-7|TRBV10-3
AISESASGTDYEQY
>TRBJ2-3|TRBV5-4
ASSWGTSGGTDTQY
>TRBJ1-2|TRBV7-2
ASSSGTGRGYT
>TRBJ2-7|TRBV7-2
ASSSDRFYEQY
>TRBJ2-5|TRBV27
ASRGDRAYQETQY
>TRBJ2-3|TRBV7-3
ASSFSTDTQY
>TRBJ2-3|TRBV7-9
ASSHRLAGAWDTQY
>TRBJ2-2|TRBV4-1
ASSQVERGTGELF
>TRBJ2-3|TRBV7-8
ASSFPPNLAADTQY
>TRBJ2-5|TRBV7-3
ASSPDRGWQETQY
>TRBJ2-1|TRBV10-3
AITDSPVNEQF
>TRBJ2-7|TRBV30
AVVAGAYEQY
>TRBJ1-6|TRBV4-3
ASSQVPLGTGLNSPLH
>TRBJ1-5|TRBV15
ATSGQAGASQH
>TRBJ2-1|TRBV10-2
ARPTSGRAWEQF
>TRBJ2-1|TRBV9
ASSGWDRINNEQF
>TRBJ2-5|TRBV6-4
ASSFLH
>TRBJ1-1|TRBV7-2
ASTPPGHPNTEAF
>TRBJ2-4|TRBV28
ASSLTGQAKNIQY
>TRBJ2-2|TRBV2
ASTGTSGANTGELF
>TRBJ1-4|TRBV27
ASRRTGGREKLF
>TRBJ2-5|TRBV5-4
ASSSGKHQETQY
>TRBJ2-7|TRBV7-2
ASSLNVLYEQY
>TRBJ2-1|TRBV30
AWSGGGEQF
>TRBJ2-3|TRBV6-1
ASSGAGTGFTDTQY
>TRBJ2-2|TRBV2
ASSPIPGQGYTGELF
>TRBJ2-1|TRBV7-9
ASSLWGEVNNEQF
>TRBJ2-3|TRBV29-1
SVETGISTDTQY
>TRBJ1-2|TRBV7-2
ASSLYGAGNYGYT
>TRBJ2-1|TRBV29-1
SVSTGTVGNEQF
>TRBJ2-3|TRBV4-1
ASSQGRTTDTQY